The 26 T cell receptor beta chains below come from one sample, sequenced in a study of CD8+ T cells in alopecia areata. Treatment indicated: oral pan-JAK inhibitor, 5-10 mg twice daily. Extracted from the samples, RNA was reverse transcribed into cDNA to serve as the sequencing template. Only in-frame clones appear in the TCRdb table, and some are missing; sequencing was by immunoSEQ multiplex PCR. The sample holds 130,000 or so clones, 86% seen once. Here the sequenced sample was CD8+ T cells sorted from blood, taken at week 4, from a patient treated with tofacitinib. These receptors originate from a human donor with alopecia areata.

V usage is TRBV5-1 and J usage is TRBJ2-1, with 8 nucleotides matching TRBD2. This CDR3 has 14 residues. J was trimmed by 2 bases and V by 4 bases; bases with no gene match: 2. Germline V gene lookup returns CDR1 SGHRS and CDR2 YFSETQ. CDR3 nucleotides: TGCGCCAGCAGCGAGCGGGAGCCCTACAATGAGCAGTTCTTC. It translates to CASSEREPYNEQFF.

The chain combines TRBV27 with TRBJ1-2; D is unresolved. The CDR3 is 12 residues long. Germline V gene sequence: CDR1 MNHEY, CDR2 SMNVEV (reference sequence). Trimming took off 5 bases at V and 2 bases at J, with 6 bases between the two ends. The CDR3 DNA follows: TGTGCCAGCAGTCGAGGGAACTATGGCTACACCTTC. As protein: CASSRGNYGYTF.

This chain connects TRBV27 to TRBJ2-1; 10 nucleotides match TRBD2. Losses at the gene ends were 4 bases for V and 2 bases for J; bases not matched to a gene: 2. CDR3 size: 15 residues. Germline V lookup: CDR1 MNHEY, CDR2 SMNVEV (reference sequence). The CDR3 reads CASSWTSGAYNEQFF. The DNA for the CDR3 is TGTGCCAGCAGTTGGACTAGCGGTGCCTACAATGAGCAGTTCTTC.

The CDR3 region has the DNA TGTGCCAGCAAACAGGGGGATGAAACCGGGGAGCTGTTTTTT. It is translated as CASKQGDETGELFF. This rearrangement joins TRBV28 to TRBJ2-2; 8 bases agree with TRBD1. CDR1 MDHEN and CDR2 SYDVKM come from the germline V gene. Trimming at V came to 7 bases and at J to 5 bases, leaving 6 bases not matched to a gene. The CDR3 sequence is 14 residues long. Full variable domain (missing parts from reference TRBV28 and TRBJ2-2): DVKVTQSSRYLVKRTGEKVFLECVQDMDHENMFWYRQDPGLGLRLIYFSYDVKMKEKGDIPEGYSVSREKKERFSLILESASTNQTSMYLCASKQGDETGELFFGEGSRLTVL.

This clone occurred once. V is TRBV6-5 and J is TRBJ2-7; no firm D call. The CDR3 loop spans 14 amino acids. The ends were cut back, 0 bases at V and 3 bases at J, with 9 bases in the middle. In germline, CDR1 is MNHEY, CDR2 SVGAGI. The CDR3 sequence is CASSYSDGLYEQYF. For the CDR3, the DNA is TGTGCCAGCAGTTACTCGGACGGGCTCTACGAGCAGTACTTC.

The V and J genes are TRBV29-1 and TRBJ2-7, with 10 bases that match TRBD1. The CDR3 is made up of 15 amino acids. Trimming at V came to 1 base and at J to 5 bases, leaving 8 bases not matched to a gene. From germline, CDR1 is SQVTM and CDR2 ANQGSEA. For the CDR3, the DNA is TGCAGCGTTGAAGCAAGCCGACAGGGGGCCAACGAGCAGTACTTC. It specifies CSVEASRQGANEQYF.

This sequence joins TRBV6-5 and TRBJ1-2; the D gene is possibly TRBD1 (6 bases). The CDR3 runs 14 residues. Germline loops: CDR1 MNHEY, CDR2 SVGAGI. V lost 4 bases and J lost 1, with 10 bases in between. The CDR3 sequence is CASSSGQLNYGYTF. CDR3 in DNA: TGTGCCAGCAGTTCGGGACAACTTAACTATGGCTACACCTTC.

The chain has TRBV6-5 and TRBJ2-7; 8 nucleotides match TRBD2. The V gene's germline CDR1 is MNHEY and CDR2 SVGAGI. V was pared by 6 bases and J by 3 bases, with 7 bases of the junction left unmatched. The CDR3 spans 14 residues. The CDR3 loop is CASSPSGRLYEQYF. The CDR3 bases are TGTGCCAGCAGCCCTAGCGGGCGACTCTACGAGCAGTACTTC.

The V and J genes are TRBV29-1 and TRBJ2-1; TRBD1 aligns across 11 bases. The CDR3 spans 14 residues. Germline-derived CDR1 and CDR2 are SQVTM and ANQGSEA. After removal of 3 bases from V and 7 bases from J, the junction contained 5 bases not matched to a gene. The CDR3 region has the DNA TGCAGCGTTGACGGACAGGGGGCACCAAATGAGCAGTTCTTC. Protein: CSVDGQGAPNEQFF.

This chain uses TRBV27 with TRBJ2-6, with D perhaps matching TRBD1 or TRBD2 (5 bases each). Trimming shortened V by 4 bases and J by 0 bases, and 10 bases separated the two germline ends. The CDR3 length is 16 residues. In germline, CDR1 is MNHEY, CDR2 SMNVEV (reference sequence). CDR3 loop: CASSSRESSGANVLTF. CDR3 sequence (DNA): TGTGCCAGCAGTTCCAGGGAGAGCTCTGGGGCCAACGTCCTGACTTTC.

The CDR3 reads CASSHPVGNTEAFF. CDR3 nucleotides: TGTGCCAGCAGCCACCCGGTGGGAAACACTGAAGCTTTCTTT. J is TRBJ1-1 and V is TRBV7-2; no firm D call. V shed 5 bases and J shed 2 bases, with 12 bases lying between them. The CDR3 contains 14 residues. Germline V gene data show CDR1 as SGHTA and CDR2 as FQGNSA.

The rearrangement uses TRBV7-9 and TRBJ1-1, with D tentatively TRBD1 (5 bases). Germline V lookup: CDR1 SEHNR, CDR2 FQNEAQ (reference sequence). Trimming left V 4 bases short and J 4 bases short, with 16 bases between. This CDR3 contains 15 residues. The CDR3 loop is CASSSPGGGGTEAFF. Here the CDR3 DNA reads TGTGCCAGCAGCTCCCCGGGGGGTGGAGGCACTGAAGCTTTCTTT.

The chain combines TRBV7-8 with TRBJ2-7; D gene ambiguous. The CDR3 sequence is 12 residues long. In germline, CDR1 is SGHVS, CDR2 FQNEAQ. V lost 4 bases and J lost 1, with 5 bases in between. Written as DNA, the CDR3 is TGTGCCAGCAGCTCCTCGTCCTACGAGCAGTACTTC. This translates into CASSSSSYEQYF.

CDR3 region: CASSLPSHEQYF. The CDR3 nucleotides are TGTGCCAGCAGCTTACCTAGCCACGAGCAGTACTTC. The J gene is TRBJ2-7, the V gene TRBV7-2; possible D gene TRBD2, 5 bases. Trimming shortened V by 2 bases and J by 5 bases, and 7 bases separated the two germline ends. In germline, CDR1 is SGHTA, CDR2 FQGNSA. The length of the CDR3 is 12 residues.

This clone has just one count. The chain couples TRBV29-1 to TRBJ1-1; D may be TRBD1 (5 bases). CDR3 size: 13 residues. Germline assignment: CDR1 SQVTM and CDR2 ANQGSEA. V was pared by 4 bases and J by 0 bases, with 9 bases between. CDR3 residues: CSVVQGMNTEAFF. DNA for the CDR3: TGCAGCGTTGTCCAGGGTATGAACACTGAAGCTTTCTTT.

This chain uses TRBV30 with TRBJ2-1; 9 bases fit TRBD2. The CDR3 has 14 amino acids. V lost 5 bases to trimming and J lost 7 bases; unmatched junction nucleotides: 9. Germline values: CDR1 GTSNPN, CDR2 SVGIG (reference sequence). As DNA, the CDR3 is TGTGCCTGGGATGTAGCGGGGGCGGGGAATGAGCAGTTCTTC. Its protein is CAWDVAGAGNEQFF.

The chain carries TRBV2 and TRBJ1-5; 7 nucleotides align to TRBD1. The germline V gene encodes CDR1 SNHLY and CDR2 FYNNEI. The CDR3 consists of 16 residues. Unmatched junction bases numbered 16, after V lost 8 bases and J lost 6 bases. CDR3 in amino acids: CASLLRGTETIQPQHF. CDR3 DNA: TGTGCCAGCCTCCTTAGGGGGACAGAGACTATTCAGCCCCAGCATTTT.

The J gene is TRBJ1-1, the V gene TRBV19; D might be TRBD1 (5 bases). The CDR3 has 13 residues. Looked up from germline, CDR1 is LNHDA and CDR2 is SQIVND (reference sequence). The ends were cut back, 5 bases at V and 5 bases at J, with 12 bases in the middle. CDR3 in DNA: TGTGCCAGTAGTCTTTGGACACAGACTGAAGCTTTCTTT. Translated, it gives CASSLWTQTEAFF. Using reference TRBV19 and TRBJ1-1 for the parts outside the CDR3, the full variable domain is DGGITQSPKYLFRKEGQNVTLSCEQNLNHDAMYWYRQDPGQGLRLIYYSQIVNDFQKGDIAEGYSVSREKKESFPLTVTSAQKNPTAFYLCASSLWTQTEAFFGQGTRLTVV.

The chain couples TRBV29-1 to TRBJ1-2, with D tentatively TRBD1 (6 bases). The CDR3 covers 12 residues. Germline V gene data show CDR1 as SQVTM and CDR2 as ANQGSEA. The V and J ends lost 7 bases and 8 bases respectively, with 17 bases between them. This CDR3 reads CSGWGPRGGYTF. CDR3 sequence (DNA): TGCAGCGGGTGGGGGCCCCGGGGCGGCTACACCTTC. The full variable domain, rest sourced from reference TRBV29-1 and TRBJ1-2, is SAVISQKPSRDICQRGTSLTIQCQVDSQVTMMFWYRQQPGQSLTLIATANQGSEATYESGFVIDKFPISRPNLTFSTLTVSNMSPEDSSIYLCSGWGPRGGYTFGSGTRLTVV.

CDR3 sequence: CASSLSHTEAFF. As DNA, the CDR3 is TGTGCCAGCAGCCTCAGCCACACTGAAGCTTTCTTT. The chain uses TRBV14 and TRBJ1-1, with unresolved D. CDR1 SGHDN and CDR2 FVKESK come from the germline V gene. Trimming removed 4 bases at V and 3 bases at J, with 6 bases between. The CDR3 is 12 amino acids.

This chain's CDR3 is CASSSRETGNSYEQYF. The CDR3 DNA follows: TGTGCCAGCAGCTCGAGGGAGACAGGTAACTCCTACGAGCAGTACTTC. The gene calls are TRBV13 and TRBJ2-7, with D tentatively TRBD1 (6 bases). CDR1 is PRHDT and CDR2 is FYEKMQ in the germline V gene (reference sequence). The length of the CDR3 is 16 residues. Trimming removed 4 bases at V and 0 bases at J, with 16 bases between.

This chain connects TRBV11-2 to TRBJ2-4; the match to TRBD2 covers 12 bases. CDR1 and CDR2 from the germline V gene are SGHAT and FQNNGV. V dropped 3 bases and J dropped 8; count of bases not matched to a gene: 8. There are 16 residues in the CDR3. CDR3 residues: CASSLGRLAGGDIQYF. The DNA for the CDR3 is TGTGCCAGCAGCTTGGGCAGGCTAGCGGGAGGGGACATTCAGTACTTC. The variable domain in full, completed from reference TRBV11-2 and TRBJ2-4, reads EAGVAQSPRYKIIEKRQSVAFWCNPISGHATLYWYQQILGQGPKLLIQFQNNGVVDDSQLPKDRFSAERLKGVDSTLKIQPAKLEDSAVYLCASSLGRLAGGDIQYFGAGTRLSVL.

This rearrangement joins TRBV29-1 to TRBJ2-7, with TRBD1 matching over 7 bases. The CDR3 has 14 amino acids. Germline V gives CDR1 SQVTM, CDR2 ANQGSEA. The V segment lost 6 bases and the J segment 1 base; nucleotides outside the gene matches: 9. CDR3 coding DNA: TGCAGCGTGAACGACAGGGCCACATCCTACGAGCAGTACTTC. This sequence encodes CSVNDRATSYEQYF.

This chain uses TRBV23-1 with TRBJ2-3; TRBD2 might be the D (5 bases). Being an ORF, TRBV23-1 has a function that is uncertain. Trimming took off 3 bases at V and 0 bases at J, with 16 bases between the two ends. The CDR3 sequence is 17 residues long. Here the CDR3 reads CASSHTTRATSTDTQYF. In DNA, the CDR3 is TGCGCCAGCAGTCACACCACTAGGGCAACTAGCACAGATACGCAGTATTTT.

The V gene is TRBV6-5, the J gene TRBJ2-7; D may be TRBD1 (5 bases). Germline loops: CDR1 MNHEY, CDR2 SVGAGI. The CDR3 is made up of 14 amino acids. V was pared by 1 base and J by 3 bases, with 10 bases between. CDR3 amino acids: CASSYFRGGYEQYF. For the CDR3, the DNA is TGTGCCAGCAGTTACTTTAGGGGTGGCTACGAGCAGTACTTC.

V usage is TRBV23-1 and J usage is TRBJ2-7; TRBD2 might be the D (5 bases). TRBV23-1 falls under the ORF class, with uncertain function. The CDR3 contains 12 residues. V was pared by 1 base and J by 4 bases, with 5 bases between. CDR3 in DNA: TGCGCCAGCAGTCAATGGAGGTACGAGCAGTACTTC. Protein sequence: CASSQWRYEQYF.